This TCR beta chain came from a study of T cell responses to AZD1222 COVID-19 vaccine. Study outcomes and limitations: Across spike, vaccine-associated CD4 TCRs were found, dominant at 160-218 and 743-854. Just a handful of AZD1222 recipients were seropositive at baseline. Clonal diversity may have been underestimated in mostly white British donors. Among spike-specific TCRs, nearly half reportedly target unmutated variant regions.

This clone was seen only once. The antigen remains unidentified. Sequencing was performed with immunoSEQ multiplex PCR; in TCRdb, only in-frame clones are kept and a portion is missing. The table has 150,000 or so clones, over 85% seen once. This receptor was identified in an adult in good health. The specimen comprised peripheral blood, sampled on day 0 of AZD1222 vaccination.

The CDR3 here is CASSLDFRGHGTDTQYF. In DNA form, the CDR3 reads TGTGCCAGCAGCTTAGATTTCAGGGGGCATGGCACAGATACGCAGTATTTT. V gene TRBV7-2 combines with J gene TRBJ2-3; 8 bases fit TRBD1. The CDR3 runs 17 residues. CDR1 and CDR2 (germline): SGHTA, FQGNSA. V shed 1 base and J 1 base; nucleotides not matched to a gene: 7.